The T cell receptor beta chain under discussion was sequenced for a study of blood T cell repertoires in COVID-19. Background on the study: Sites in the United States, Italy and Spain provided acute and convalescent COVID-19 samples. Sample material is recorded as cDNA or gDNA derived from T cells, B-cell-depleted T cells, or PBMCs.

The CDR3 consists of 14 residues. Germline CDR1 and CDR2: MDHEN and SYDVKM. The ends lost 5 bases at V and 0 bases at J; junction bases unmatched: 2. Clones were read by immunoSEQ multiplex PCR, and TCRdb kept only the in-frame ones, dropping some. This sample has some 190,000 clones, with about 88% found just once. The chain combines TRBV28 with TRBJ1-1; 8 bases are a match to TRBD1. The receptor was isolated from a man aged 25-40 years with acute or convalescent COVID-19. Sequencing used peripheral blood. The CDR3 coding sequence is TGTGCCAGCAGTAGACAGGGGATGAACACTGAAGCTTTCTTT. Translation gives CASSRQGMNTEAFF. The full variable domain, rest sourced from reference TRBV28 and TRBJ1-1, is DVKVTQSSRYLVKRTGEKVFLECVQDMDHENMFWYRQDPGLGLRLIYFSYDVKMKEKGDIPEGYSVSREKKERFSLILESASTNQTSMYLCASSRQGMNTEAFFGQGTRLTVV.